In this sample, the clone carrying this TCR beta chain turned up once. The antigen is not known. Via MiXCR, TCRdb re-called the RT-PCR reads, giving one row per CDR3 protein. The sample consists of over 650,000 distinct CDR3 sequences, less than 20% of them appearing once. This record belongs to a study of response to subunit inactivated influenza vaccine. Study findings and constraints: New T cells are recruited in small numbers by each seasonal influenza vaccination, according to the authors' suggestion.

Germline CDR1 is MGHRA and CDR2 is YSYEKL. Trimming stripped 0 bases from V and 9 bases from J, with 9 bases between. The CDR3 sequence is 13 residues long. This specimen was PBMCs from blood, taken 4 to 6 days after vaccination. The TCR was taken from a man in his forties or fifties who received an inactivated influenza vaccine. This chain connects TRBV4-1 to TRBJ1-5, with D unresolved. The DNA for the CDR3 is TGCGCCAGCAGCCAAGATAGGGCAAGGCCCCAGCATTTT. The encoded protein is CASSQDRARPQHF.